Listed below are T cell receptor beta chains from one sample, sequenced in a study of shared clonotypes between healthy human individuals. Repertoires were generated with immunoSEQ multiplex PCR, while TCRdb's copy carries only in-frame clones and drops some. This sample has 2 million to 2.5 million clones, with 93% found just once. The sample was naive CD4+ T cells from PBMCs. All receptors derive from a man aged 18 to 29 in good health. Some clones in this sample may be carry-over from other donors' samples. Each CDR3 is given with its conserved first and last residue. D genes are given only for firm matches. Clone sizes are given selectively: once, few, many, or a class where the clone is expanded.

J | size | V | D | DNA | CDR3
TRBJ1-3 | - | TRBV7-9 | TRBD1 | TGTGCCAGCAGCTCACCCGGGACAGCTGGAAACACCATATATTTT | CASSSPGTAGNTIYF
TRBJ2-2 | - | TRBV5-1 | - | TGCGCCAGCAGCCCGGCGACAGTACCCACCGGGGAGCTGTTTTTT | CASSPATVPTGELFF
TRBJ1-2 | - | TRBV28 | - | TGTGCCAGCAGTTTGACCAGGGGAGGATATGGCTACACCTTC | CASSLTRGGYGYTF
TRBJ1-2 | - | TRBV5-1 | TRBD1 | TGCGCCAGCAGGTCACAACCGACACAGGGGGCGACCTCCTATGGCTACACCTTC | CASRSQPTQGATSYGYTF
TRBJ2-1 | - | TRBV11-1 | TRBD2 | TGTGCCAGCAGCTCCTCGTCCGGGGCGGGGGTGAGCTCCTACAATGAGCAGTTCTTC | CASSSSSGAGVSSYNEQFF
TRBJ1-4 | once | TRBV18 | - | TGTGCCAGCTCACCACCCCAGGCCGCTAATGAAAAACTGTTTTTT | CASSPPQAANEKLFF
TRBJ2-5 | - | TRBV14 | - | TGTGCCAGCAGCCAATTTCGGGTACAGAGATACCAAGAGACCCAGTACTTC | CASSQFRVQRYQETQYF
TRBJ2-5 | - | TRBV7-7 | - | TGTGCCAGCAGCTTTGCGGGGAGTGATAAGACCCAGTACTTC | CASSFAGSDKTQYF
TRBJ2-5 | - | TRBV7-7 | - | TGTGCCAGCAGCTTGCACATGTCAGCCGACCAAGAGACCCAGTACTTC | CASSLHMSADQETQYF
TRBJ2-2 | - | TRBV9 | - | TGTGCCAGCAGCCCTAGGGGGGCGAACACCGGGGAGCTGTTTTTT | CASSPRGANTGELFF
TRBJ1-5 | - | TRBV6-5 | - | TGTGCCAGTACAACTCGGGTCAATCAGCCCCAGCATTTT | CASTTRVNQPQHF
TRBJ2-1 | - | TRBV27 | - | TGTGCCAGCAGTACCAGCCGAGGACGGCCTCTGCCCAATGAGCAGTTCTTC | CASSTSRGRPLPNEQFF
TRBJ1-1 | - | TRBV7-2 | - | TGTGCCAGCAGCCTTGGAGGTTCGGGCACTGAAGCTTTCTTT | CASSLGGSGTEAFF
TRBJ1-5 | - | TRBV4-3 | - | TGCGCCAGCAGCCAAAGTTCTAGCAATCAGCCCCAGCATTTT | CASSQSSSNQPQHF
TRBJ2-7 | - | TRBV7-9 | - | TGTGCCAGCAGCTTGGATTACGAGCAGTACTTC | CASSLDYEQYF
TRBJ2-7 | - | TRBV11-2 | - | TGTGCGTGGTCCCTTCTTGTGGGAGAGCAGTACTTC | CAWSLLVGEQYF
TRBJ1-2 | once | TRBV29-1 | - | TGCAGCGTTGATCCGGAGACAGAGACAATTCCTCACGGCTACACCTTC | CSVDPETETIPHGYTF
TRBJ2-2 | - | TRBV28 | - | TGTGCCAGCACCGCCTACCTGAAGGGAAGCGCCGGGGAGCTGTTTTTT | CASTAYLKGSAGELFF
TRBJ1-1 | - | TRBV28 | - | TGTGCCAGCAGTTCTGGCGGGACGGAGAACACTGAAGCTTTCTTT | CASSSGGTENTEAFF
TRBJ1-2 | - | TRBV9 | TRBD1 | TGTGCCAGCAGCGTTCGGACAGGGAACTATGGCTACACCTTC | CASSVRTGNYGYTF
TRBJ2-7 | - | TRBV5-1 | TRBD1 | TGCGCCAGCAGCATCTTCCCCGGGACAGGGGCTAGTTCCTACGAGCAGTACTTC | CASSIFPGTGASSYEQYF
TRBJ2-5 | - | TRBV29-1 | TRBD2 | TGCAGCGTTGAGACTAGCGGGAGGCAGACCCAGTACTTC | CSVETSGRQTQYF
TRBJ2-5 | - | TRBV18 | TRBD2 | TGTGCCAGCTCACCGGCGGGAGGGGAGACCCAGTACTTC | CASSPAGGETQYF
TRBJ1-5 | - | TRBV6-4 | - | TGTGCCAGCCGCAAAGACCACTATAGCAATCAGCCCCAGCATTTT | CASRKDHYSNQPQHF
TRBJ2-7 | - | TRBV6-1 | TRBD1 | TGTGCCAGCAGTGAAGCGGGGACAGGTGCCTACGAGCAGTACTTC | CASSEAGTGAYEQYF
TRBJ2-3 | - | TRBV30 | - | TGTGCCTGGAGGGACGGGAGTGGAGGAGATACGCAGTATTTT | CAWRDGSGGDTQYF
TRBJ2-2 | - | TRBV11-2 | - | TGTGCCAGCAGCCCCATTGGGGGTCGCACCGGGGAGCTGTTTTTT | CASSPIGGRTGELFF
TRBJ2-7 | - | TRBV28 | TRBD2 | TGTGCCAGCAGTTGGCTAGCGGGAGACTACGAGCAGTACTTC | CASSWLAGDYEQYF
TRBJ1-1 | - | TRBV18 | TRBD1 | TGTGCCAGCTCATCTGACAGGGGAGGAACTGAAGCTTTCTTT | CASSSDRGGTEAFF
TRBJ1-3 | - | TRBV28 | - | TGTGCCAGCAGTTCCACGTTCTCTGGAAACACCATATATTTT | CASSSTFSGNTIYF
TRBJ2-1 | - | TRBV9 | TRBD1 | TGTGCCAGCAGCGTCGGGACAGTCACCTACAATGAGCAGTTCTTC | CASSVGTVTYNEQFF
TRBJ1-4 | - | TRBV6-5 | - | TGTGCCAGCAGTGGAACGGCAACTAATGAAAAACTGTTTTTT | CASSGTATNEKLFF
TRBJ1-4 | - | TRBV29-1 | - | TGCAGCGTTGGGGAAAATGAAAAACTGTTTTTT | CSVGENEKLFF
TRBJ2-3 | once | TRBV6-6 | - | TGTGCCAGCAGTCCCATAAAGGATACGCAGTATTTT | CASSPIKDTQYF
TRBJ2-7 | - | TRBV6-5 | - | TGTGCCAGCAGTTACTCGAACGCCCCCGAGCAGTACTTC | CASSYSNAPEQYF
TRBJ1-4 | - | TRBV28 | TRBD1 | TGTGCCAGCAGTCCTACAGGGGCAACTAATGAAAAACTGTTTTTT | CASSPTGATNEKLFF
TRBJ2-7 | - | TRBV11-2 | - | TGTGCCAGCAGCCTAACATTTAGGGATTACGAGCAGTACTTC | CASSLTFRDYEQYF
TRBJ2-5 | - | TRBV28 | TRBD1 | TGTGCCAGCAGTTCTCACGACAGGGCCTCTGTAGGTTGGACCCAGTACTTC | CASSSHDRASVGWTQYF
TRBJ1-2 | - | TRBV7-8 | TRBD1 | TGTGCCAGCAGCTCAAATAGGCGGACAGGGTATGGCTACACCTTC | CASSSNRRTGYGYTF
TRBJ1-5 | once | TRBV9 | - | TGTGCCAGCAGCGTAGGACATGGCAATCAGCCCCAGCATTTT | CASSVGHGNQPQHF
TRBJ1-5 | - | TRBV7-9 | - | TGTGCCAGCAGCTTAGCGCCCAATTTT | CASSLAPNF